This TCR beta chain was documented in a study of blood T cell repertoires in COVID-19. Study at large: Sites across the United States, Italy and Spain contributed samples from acute and convalescent COVID-19. PBMCs, B-cell-depleted T cells, or T cells were the source of the cDNA or gDNA that made up the material.

With 4 bases clipped from V and 5 bases from J, the junction kept 17 bases outside the gene matches. The CDR3 covers 18 residues. Germline values: CDR1 SGHRS, CDR2 YFSETQ. Authors' data handling: Nucleated cell counts were estimated from reference gene primer amplification. Assay: immunoSEQ multiplex PCR; the TCRdb copy retains only in-frame clones and omits some. D and trimming come from the DNA, and the V and J calls and clone size come from that table. The sample has over 150,000 clones; roughly 85% are singletons. This chain uses TRBV5-1 with TRBJ2-3; 9 bases match TRBD2. Sequencing was carried out using peripheral blood. This sequence originates from a woman aged 80 or over with acute or convalescent COVID-19. For the CDR3, the DNA is TGCGCCAGCAGCCGAGAACCGGGACTAGCCGGATTACGAGATACGCAGTATTTT. Its translation is CASSREPGLAGLRDTQYF.